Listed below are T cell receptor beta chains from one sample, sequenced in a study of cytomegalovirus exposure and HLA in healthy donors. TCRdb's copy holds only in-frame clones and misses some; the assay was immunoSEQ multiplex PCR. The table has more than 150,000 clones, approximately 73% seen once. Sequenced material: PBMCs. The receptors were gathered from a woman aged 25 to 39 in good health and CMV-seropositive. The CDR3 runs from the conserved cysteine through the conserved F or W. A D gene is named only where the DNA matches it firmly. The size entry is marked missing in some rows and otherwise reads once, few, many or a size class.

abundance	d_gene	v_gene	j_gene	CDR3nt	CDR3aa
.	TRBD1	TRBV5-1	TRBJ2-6	TGCGCCAGCAGCTTGACAGGGGGCAGTGCGAGCTCTGGGGCCAACGGCCTGACTTTC	CASSLTGGSASSGANGLTF
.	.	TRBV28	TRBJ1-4	TGTGCCAGCAGTTTCTCAGGGAATAATGAAAAACTGTTTTTT	CASSFSGNNEKLFF
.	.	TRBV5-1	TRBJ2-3	TGCGCCAGCAGCTTGGTAGCTGTTAGCACAGATACGCAGTATTTT	CASSLVAVSTDTQYF
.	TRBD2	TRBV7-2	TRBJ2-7	TGTGCCAGCAGCTTAGAGGGCGGGGGGGGGCCGGGGTACTTC	CASSLEGGGGPGYF
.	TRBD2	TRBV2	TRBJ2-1	TGTGCCAGATCCGGACTAGCCGGGTACAATGAGCAGTTCTTC	CARSGLAGYNEQFF
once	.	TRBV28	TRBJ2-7	TGTGCCAGCAGTTTATGGAGGAGCGAGCAGTACTTC	CASSLWRSEQYF
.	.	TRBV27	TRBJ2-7	TGTGCCGTCACCCAGGTGCCCTACGAGCAGTACTTC	CAVTQVPYEQYF
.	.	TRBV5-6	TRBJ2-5	TGTGCCAGCAGCTCTCGTCTGCGAGGGGGAGAGACCCAGTACTTC	CASSSRLRGGETQYF
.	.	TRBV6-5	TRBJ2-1	TGTGCCAGCAGTTCCCAATTGGGCCGCTACAATGAGCAGTTCTTC	CASSSQLGRYNEQFF
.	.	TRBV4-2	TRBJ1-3	TGTGCCAGCAGCCAAGATAGGGGAACTGGAAACACCATATATTTT	CASSQDRGTGNTIYF
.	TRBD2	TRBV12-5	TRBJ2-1	TGTGCTAGTGGTTTTCTTCAGCGGGACCCAAAAAGCTACAATGAGCAGTTCTTC	CASGFLQRDPKSYNEQFF